This T cell receptor (beta chain) is drawn from a study of graft-versus-host responses after intestinal transplantation. Study-level information: For approximately three years after anti-thymocyte globulin induction, all recipients took tacrolimus and steroids. Notes on the study in general: HvG clone declines early post-transplant were associated with peak circulating GvH levels.

TCRdb's table, derived via immunoSEQ multiplex PCR, lists solely in-frame clones and lacks some. Altogether about 7,400 clones are present, 55% to 75% being singletons, with the ten largest covering around a fifth. This clone occurred once. Its antigen is undetermined. Between the trimmed V and J ends, which lost 3 bases and 3 bases, there was a span of 15 bases. CDR1 and CDR2 from the germline V gene are SQVTM and ANQGSEA. The CDR3 spans 15 residues. Intraepithelial and lamina propria lymphocytes were freed from processed graft tissue. This TCR was sampled from a human patient who received an intestinal transplant, so some T cells may come from the graft donor. V and J are TRBV29-1 and TRBJ2-1; maybe TRBD1 (5 bases). This specimen was ileum tissue, taken about 230 days after intestinal transplantation. CDR3 coding DNA: TGCAGCGTTGAGGACAAGGCAGGGCGCTACAATGAGCAGTTCTTC. The encoded protein is CSVEDKAGRYNEQFF.